This T cell receptor beta chain appears in the sequencing data of a study of T cell responses to AZD1222 COVID-19 vaccine. Study-level points and caveats: When two AZD1222 doses had been given, Spike-specific TCR breadth and depth rose. Clonal diversity was possibly underestimated, and white British individuals and females predominated among donors. Only after the peak T cell response were repertoires sampled. Only six or seven AZD1222 recipients tested seropositive at baseline.

Germline V gene lookup returns CDR1 KGHSH and CDR2 LQKENI. The CDR3 extends over 15 amino acids. V lost 5 bases and J 5 bases, leaving 17 bases between the germline ends. The table came from immunoSEQ multiplex PCR; TCRdb's copy has only in-frame clones and leaves some out. The table records fewer than 55,000 clones, under 85% of them present only once. Concerning this clone: Its target is unknown.

The sequenced sample was peripheral blood, obtained on day 0 of MenACWY control vaccination. The TCR originated in an adult in good health. This chain connects TRBV18 to TRBJ2-3, with D possibly being TRBD1 (6 bases). CDR3 sequence (DNA): TGTGCCAGCTCAAGGAGCTCTGGGGGCCGAGATACGCAGTATTTT. This sequence encodes CASSRSSGGRDTQYF.